The T cell receptor beta chain described here comes from a study of shared clonotypes between healthy human individuals. Study-level findings and limits: Sampling covered nothing but blood. Tissue TCR repertoires likely differ from those found in blood. With a handful of donors compared, around 5.4% of naive CD4 clonotypes were shared. Clonotypes shared by all four sorted-subset donors had higher generation probabilities than non-shared clonotypes.

The assay used deep level. Measured with immunoSEQ multiplex PCR; TCRdb has only the in-frame clones, and not every one. The table records around 510,000 clones, more than 95% of them present only once. Trimming at V came to 4 bases and at J to 3 bases, leaving 11 bases not matched to a gene. From germline, CDR1 is SGHVS and CDR2 FNYEAQ. The CDR3 has 17 residues. In the case of this clone: Antigen specificity is unknown.

The sample was naive CD4+ T cells sorted from blood. Subset meaning: CD45RA+ positively selected. The clonotype originates from a woman in her thirties in good health. The chain carries TRBV7-6 and TRBJ2-1; the match to TRBD2 covers 8 bases. CDR3 DNA sequence: TGTGCCAGCAGCTCCATCCGGGGAGCGGGAGACTACAATGAGCAGTTCTTC. Its translation is CASSSIRGAGDYNEQFF.